The sequence of this T cell receptor beta chain was determined in a study of cytomegalovirus exposure and HLA in healthy donors. Study conclusions and caveats: About 87% or about 30% of the time was how often most TCR beta V segments were productive, according to an earlier analysis.

Per the germline V gene, CDR1 is SGHDT and CDR2 is YYEEEE. CDR3 size: 14 residues. V was clipped by 1 base and J by 2 bases, with 10 bases between them. On this clone: The antigen is undetermined.

With 60 Vbeta and 13 Jbeta primers, the PCR was carried out. Profiled with immunoSEQ multiplex PCR; TCRdb holds only in-frame clones, not every one. Across just over 80,000 clones, the top ten clones capture approximately 1% of the sample. The V and J genes are TRBV5-6 and TRBJ2-7; a possible D gene is TRBD1 (6 bases). Specimen: PBMCs. The receptor comes from a woman in her twenties or thirties in good health and CMV-seronegative. This CDR3 reads CASSLRGSAYEQYF. CDR3 nucleotide sequence: TGTGCCAGCAGCTTGAGGGGGTCAGCCTACGAGCAGTACTTC.